The 9 T cell receptor beta chains below all came from one sample that was sequenced in a study of cytomegalovirus exposure and HLA in healthy donors. 13 Jbeta primers and 60 Vbeta primers were used for the PCR. Assay: immunoSEQ multiplex PCR; the TCRdb copy retains only in-frame clones and omits some. The sample lists about 160,000 clones; over 70% were seen once. Material: PBMCs. The receptors stem from a woman aged 40-49 years in good health and CMV-seropositive.

The chain carries TRBV5-1 and TRBJ2-3, with 10 nucleotides matching TRBD2. Germline trimming cut 1 base from V and 3 bases from J; bases unmatched to any gene: 5. Per germline, CDR1 SGHRS and CDR2 YFSETQ. The CDR3 sequence is 16 residues long. CDR3 coding DNA: TGCGCCAGCAGCTTGTCGCTAGCGGGGGAAACAGATACGCAGTATTTT. Its protein is CASSLSLAGETDTQYF.

This clone appeared a single time. V is TRBV4-1 and J is TRBJ1-1; TRBD1 is a possible D gene (5 bases). The CDR3 is 12 amino acids. V was clipped by 4 bases and J by 4 bases, with 7 bases between them. In germline, CDR1 is MGHRA, CDR2 YSYEKL. The CDR3 DNA follows: TGCGCCAGCAGCCGGGGGGGCACTGAAGCTTTCTTT. It is translated as CASSRGGTEAFF.

On this clone itself: One end of the junction is discordant with germline, which a read error may explain. CDR3 residues: CSSSLAGGGMHSPLHF. The CDR3 region has the DNA TGTTCCAGCAGCTTAGCGGGAGGGGGTATGCATTCACCCCTCCACTTT. V and J are TRBV7-9 and TRBJ1-6; D is perhaps TRBD1 (6 bases). The CDR3 is made up of 16 amino acids. CDR1 and CDR2 (germline): SEHNR, FQNEAQ (reference sequence).

J is TRBJ1-6 and V is TRBV5-1; D remains unclear. The CDR3 totals 13 residues. CDR1 and CDR2 (germline): SGHRS, YFSETQ. V gave up 5 bases and J gave up 5 bases, with 8 bases separating them. CDR3 protein: CASRFGDNSPLHF. The DNA for the CDR3 is TGCGCCAGCAGATTCGGGGATAATTCACCCCTCCACTTT.

The rearrangement links TRBV19 to TRBJ2-7; D may be TRBD2 (6 bases). The V end lost 2 bases, the J end lost 2 bases, and 13 bases lay between the germline ends. The CDR3 is 15 amino acids. The germline gives CDR1 LNHDA, CDR2 SQIVND (reference sequence). The CDR3 nucleotides are TGTGCCAGTAGTATATCGGGACTGGGGGCCTACGAGCAGTACTTC. Its protein product is CASSISGLGAYEQYF.

This clone was detected only a few times. The chain is built from TRBV11-1 and TRBJ2-1; D is unresolved. Trimming cost V 2 bases and J 10 bases, with 12 bases left between them. CDR1 and CDR2 from the germline V gene are SGHAT and FQDESV (reference sequence). The CDR3 is 13 residues long. CDR3 sequence reads: CASSLRLGQEQFF. Written as DNA, the CDR3 is TGTGCCAGCAGCTTAAGGTTGGGCCAGGAGCAGTTCTTC.

The rearrangement joins TRBV6-5 to TRBJ1-1; 7 nucleotides match TRBD1. The CDR3 length is 13 residues. After removal of 7 bases from V and 7 bases from J, the junction contained 9 bases not matched to a gene. Per the germline V gene, CDR1 is MNHEY and CDR2 is SVGAGI. CDR3 sequence: CASISDRLGEAFF. The DNA of the CDR3 is TGTGCCAGCATCTCGGACAGGTTGGGTGAAGCTTTCTTT.

V is TRBV4-3 and J is TRBJ1-2, with D possibly being TRBD1 (5 bases). The germline V gene has CDR1 LGHNA and CDR2 YSLEER. The CDR3 covers 15 residues. V was shortened by 1 base and J by 7 bases, with 16 bases between the two germline ends. Here the CDR3 reads CASSQGTGGGGGYTF. The CDR3 DNA follows: TGCGCCAGCAGCCAAGGGACGGGTGGGGGGGGTGGCTACACCTTC.

The chain recombines TRBV6-6 with TRBJ2-7, with D maybe TRBD2 (5 bases). V was trimmed by 6 bases and J by 5 bases, leaving 11 bases between them. Germline V gives CDR1 MNHNY, CDR2 SVGAGI (reference sequence). This CDR3 comprises 12 residues. The CDR3 is CASRSGSDEQYF. DNA for the CDR3: TGTGCCAGCAGGTCGGGGAGTGACGAGCAGTACTTC.